One and the same sample provided the 7 T cell receptor beta chains below, sequenced in a study of beta chain features in type 1 diabetes. Study-wide results and limits: Type 1 diabetes patients had TCRB CDR3s that were shorter (moderately but significantly so) in all four CD4+ subsets.

These TCRs are of unknown antigen specificity. The investigators reverse transcribed all of the isolated RNA, so they sequenced expressed TCRB transcripts. Clones were read by immunoSEQ multiplex PCR, and TCRdb kept only the in-frame ones, dropping some. The table lists fewer than 400,000 clones, around 9.3% of them singletons. The sequenced sample consisted of central memory CD4+ T cells from blood. The receptors originated from a man aged 25-45 years with type 1 diabetes.

A few counts support this clone. The V call is TRBV11-3, the J call TRBJ2-5; possibly TRBD2 for D (5 bases). The V gene lost 6 bases and the J gene lost 2 bases, with 13 bases spanning the gap. Germline CDR1 reads SGHNT; CDR2 reads YENEEA. This CDR3 spans 14 amino acids. CDR3 region: CASSTLRGQETQYF. CDR3 DNA sequence: TGTGCCAGCAGTACTTTACGGGGACAAGAGACCCAGTACTTC.

The J gene is TRBJ2-6, the V gene TRBV4-3; D remains unclear. The CDR3 loop spans 14 amino acids. V lost 0 bases to trimming and J lost 4 bases, with 4 bases between them. The germline gives CDR1 LGHNA, CDR2 YSLEER. CDR3 loop: CASSQDGGANVLTF. The CDR3 DNA is TGCGCCAGCAGCCAAGATGGGGGGGCCAACGTCCTGACTTTC.

The table lists this clone with many counts. The chain is built from TRBV19 and TRBJ1-5, with D tentatively TRBD1 (6 bases). The ends were cut back, 7 bases at V and 2 bases at J, with 15 bases in the middle. In germline, CDR1 is LNHDA, CDR2 SQIVND (reference sequence). The CDR3 is 15 amino acids. The CDR3 DNA is TGTGCCAGTACCGCACAGGGAGTCGGCAATCAGCCCCAGCATTTT. It specifies CASTAQGVGNQPQHF.

This clone was counted between two and nine times. The sample contains more than one DNA sequence encoding this CDR3. This chain connects TRBV4-3 to TRBJ1-1; D is uncertain. This CDR3 is built from 12 residues. Trimming cost V 4 bases and J 1 base, with 4 bases left between them. The germline V gene has CDR1 LGHNA and CDR2 YSLEER. In DNA form, the CDR3 reads TGCGCCAGCAGCCGCCAGAACACTGAAGCTTTCTTT. It codes for CASSRQNTEAFF.

The chain couples TRBV6-6 to TRBJ1-3; perhaps TRBD1 as D (6 bases). This CDR3 region has 14 residues. From germline, CDR1 is MNHNY and CDR2 SVGAGI (reference sequence). The V and J ends lost 10 bases and 0 bases respectively, with 13 bases between them. In nucleotides, the CDR3 is TGTGCCACTTGGGGGCTTGGCTCTGGAAACACCATATATTTT. It encodes CATWGLGSGNTIYF.

The rearrangement links TRBV18 to TRBJ1-1; the D gene is possibly TRBD1 (5 bases). The CDR3 runs 13 residues. The germline gives CDR1 KGHSH, CDR2 LQKENI. V lost 5 bases and J 3 bases, leaving 10 bases between the germline ends. The CDR3 loop reads CASSSSRDTEAFF. The CDR3 region has the DNA TGTGCCAGCTCAAGTTCCAGGGACACTGAAGCTTTCTTT.

The chain employs TRBV23-1 and TRBJ2-7; 7 bases match TRBD2. TRBV23-1 falls under the ORF class, with uncertain function. The CDR3 totals 17 residues. V lost 4 bases to trimming and J lost 2 bases; unmatched junction nucleotides: 14. The chain's CDR3 is CASSPKKRREGPYEQYF. In nucleotides, the CDR3 is TGCGCCAGCAGTCCTAAAAAACGGAGGGAGGGGCCCTACGAGCAGTACTTC.